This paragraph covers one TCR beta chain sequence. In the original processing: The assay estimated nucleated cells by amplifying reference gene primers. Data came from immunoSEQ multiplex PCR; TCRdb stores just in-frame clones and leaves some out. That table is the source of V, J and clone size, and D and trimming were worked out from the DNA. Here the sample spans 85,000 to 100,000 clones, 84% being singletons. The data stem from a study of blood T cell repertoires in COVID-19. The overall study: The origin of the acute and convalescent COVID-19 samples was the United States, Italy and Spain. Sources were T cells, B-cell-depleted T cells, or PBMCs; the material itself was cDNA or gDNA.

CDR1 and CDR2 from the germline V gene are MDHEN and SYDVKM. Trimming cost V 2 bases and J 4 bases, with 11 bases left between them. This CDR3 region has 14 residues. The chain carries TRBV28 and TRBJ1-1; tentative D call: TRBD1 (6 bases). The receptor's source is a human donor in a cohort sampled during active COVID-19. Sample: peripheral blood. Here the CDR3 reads CASSLHAGATEAFF. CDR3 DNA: TGTGCCAGCAGTTTACATGCAGGGGCCACTGAAGCTTTCTTT.